This T cell receptor beta chain was retrieved from a study of blood T cell repertoires in COVID-19. Study at large: The study drew acute and convalescent COVID-19 samples from the United States, Italy and Spain. PBMCs, B-cell-depleted T cells, or T cells were the source of the cDNA or gDNA that made up the material.

The ends lost 0 bases at V and 4 bases at J; junction bases unmatched: 7. CDR3 length: 18 amino acids. Germline CDR1 is LGHDT and CDR2 is YNNKEL (reference sequence). Original processing methods: Reference gene primer amplification in the assay estimated nucleated cell counts. The protocol was immunoSEQ multiplex PCR, while the TCRdb copy is restricted to in-frame clones and leaves out a portion. Clone size and V and J calls were adopted from that table, with D and trimming inferred from the DNA. Counted here are around 70,000 clones, 70% to 90% occurring once; the ten biggest clones make up about 37%.

The V gene is TRBV3-1 (or the pseudogene TRBV3-2), the J gene TRBJ1-6; 9 bases fit TRBD1. The specimen was peripheral blood. The receptor's source is a man aged 65 to 85 with acute or convalescent COVID-19. CDR3 in DNA: TGTGCCAGCAGCCAAGATCCCGTAGGACAGGGGTATAATTCACCCCTCCACTTT. This gives the protein CASSQDPVGQGYNSPLHF.